Below, 27 T cell receptor beta chains from the same sample are listed, as sequenced in a study of blood T cell repertoires in COVID-19. Using immunoSEQ multiplex PCR, the repertoire was profiled, and TCRdb retains in-frame clones only, with some absent. The top ten clones hold around 6% of a sample with approximately 250,000 clones, about 84% of them seen once. Sequencing used peripheral blood. Receptors originate from a woman of 80 years or more with COVID-19, enrolled during active disease.

The chain is built from TRBV11-2 and TRBJ1-3, with unresolved D. From germline, CDR1 is SGHAT and CDR2 FQNNGV. CDR3 length equals 12 residues. Trimming removed 5 bases from V and 3 bases from J, with 5 bases in between. CDR3 loop: CASSRGGNTIYF. CDR3 coding DNA: TGTGCCAGCAGCCGAGGTGGAAACACCATATATTTT. Variable domain in full (rest from reference TRBV11-2 and TRBJ1-3): EAGVAQSPRYKIIEKRQSVAFWCNPISGHATLYWYQQILGQGPKLLIQFQNNGVVDDSQLPKDRFSAERLKGVDSTLKIQPAKLEDSAVYLCASSRGGNTIYFGEGSWLTVV.

The chain uses TRBV6-5 and TRBJ1-5; D not certain. This CDR3 has 14 residues. Germline CDR1 reads MNHEY; CDR2 reads SVGAGI. V was shortened by 6 bases and J by 2 bases, with 11 bases between the two germline ends. CDR3 nucleotide sequence: TGTGCCAGCAGGTACGAGGCCCGCAATCAGCCCCAGCATTTT. Its protein is CASRYEARNQPQHF.

CDR3 nucleotides: TGTGCCAGCAGGTACAGGGAATATAGCAATCAGCCCCAGCATTTT. This encodes CASRYREYSNQPQHF. The rearrangement joins TRBV2 to TRBJ1-5; weak D call: TRBD1 (6 bases). CDR3 length equals 15 residues. Germline CDR1 reads SNHLY; CDR2 reads FYNNEI. Trimming removed 6 bases from V and 0 bases from J, with 12 bases in between.

The chain uses TRBV6-6 and TRBJ1-6, with unresolved D. V dropped 5 bases and J dropped 3 bases, with 11 bases sitting between them. CDR1 MNHNY and CDR2 SVGAGI come from the germline V gene (reference sequence). This CDR3 is built from 15 residues. Written as DNA, the CDR3 is TGTGCCAGCAGTGGCAGTCTCCTCTATAATTCACCCCTCCACTTT. It translates to CASSGSLLYNSPLHF.

The chain recombines TRBV11-2 with TRBJ2-1, with 9 bases that match TRBD2. The CDR3 is 17 residues long. The V and J ends lost 8 bases and 1 base, in that order; junction bases with no gene match: 12. The V gene's germline CDR1 is SGHAT and CDR2 FQNNGV. This chain's CDR3 is CASGHGAAGGSYNEQFF. CDR3 coding DNA: TGTGCCAGCGGACACGGGGCGGCGGGGGGGTCCTACAATGAGCAGTTCTTC.

The chain employs TRBV7-9 and TRBJ1-6; TRBD1 agrees at 7 bases. This CDR3 comprises 16 residues. J gave up 7 bases and V 1 base, and 7 bases lay outside the gene matches. Germline CDR1 SEHNR, CDR2 FQNEAQ (reference sequence). The CDR3 DNA reads as TGTGCCAGCAGCTTAGTAACGACAGGGCGGAATTCACCCCTCCACTTT. It specifies CASSLVTTGRNSPLHF.

The chain links TRBV6-4 to TRBJ1-6; tentatively, D is TRBD1 (6 bases). V gave up 6 bases and J gave up 1 base, with 13 bases separating them. CDR1 and CDR2 from the germline V gene are MRHNA and SNTAGT. This CDR3 has 16 amino acids. CDR3 nucleotides: TGTGCCAGCAGGGAACAGGGTCGTTCCTATAATTCACCCCTCCACTTT. This sequence encodes CASREQGRSYNSPLHF.

This chain links TRBV30 with TRBJ1-5; no definite D call. From germline, CDR1 is GTSNPN and CDR2 SVGIG (reference sequence). The V end lost 3 bases, the J end lost 0 bases, and 6 bases lay between the germline ends. This CDR3 is 13 amino acids long. The DNA for the CDR3 is TGTGCCTGGAGCCGTTATAGCAATCAGCCCCAGCATTTT. Translating gives CAWSRYSNQPQHF.

V usage is TRBV28 and J usage is TRBJ2-4, with TRBD2 identical over 7 bases. The CDR3 consists of 12 residues. With V trimmed by 8 bases and J by 3 bases, 1 base remained unmatched. Germline V CDR1 and CDR2: MDHEN, SYDVKM. CDR3 in DNA: TGTGCCAGCCGGGACTACAAAAACATTCAGTACTTC. Amino acids: CASRDYKNIQYF. The complete variable domain, with remaining parts taken from reference TRBV28 and TRBJ2-4, reads DVKVTQSSRYLVKRTGEKVFLECVQDMDHENMFWYRQDPGLGLRLIYFSYDVKMKEKGDIPEGYSVSREKKERFSLILESASTNQTSMYLCASRDYKNIQYFGAGTRLSVL.

The rearrangement links TRBV7-9 to TRBJ1-2; D remains unclear. The germline CDR1 and CDR2 sequences are SEHNR and FQNEAQ (reference sequence). The V gene lost 8 bases and the J gene lost 4 bases, with 11 bases spanning the gap. The CDR3 sequence is 12 residues long. The CDR3 reads CASARGSYGYTF. Written as DNA, the CDR3 is TGTGCCAGCGCTCGAGGGAGCTATGGCTACACCTTC. Full variable domain (outside the CDR3, taken from reference TRBV7-9 and TRBJ1-2): DTGVSQNPRHKITKRGQNVTFRCDPISEHNRLYWYRQTLGQGPEFLTYFQNEAQLEKSRLLSDRFSAERPKGSFSTLEIQRTEQGDSAMYLCASARGSYGYTFGSGTRLTVV.

Concerning this clone: An end of the junction differs from the germline gene, which may be a read error. The chain employs TRBV7-9 and TRBJ1-4; D remains unclear. Per the germline V gene, CDR1 is SEHNR and CDR2 is FQNEAQ (reference sequence). CDR3 length equals 14 residues. CDR3 region: CASTLTSRDEKLFF. CDR3 in DNA: TGTGCCAGCACCTTAACCTCGAGGGATGAAAAACTGTTTTTT.

A single count supports this clone. This chain's CDR3 is CASRPGGKGGETQYF. DNA of the CDR3: TGTGCCAGCAGACCAGGGGGGAAGGGAGGCGAGACCCAGTACTTC. The chain has TRBV7-2 and TRBJ2-5; D is possibly TRBD1 (7 bases). The length of the CDR3 is 15 residues. Per germline, CDR1 SGHTA and CDR2 FQGNSA. V lost 6 bases and J lost 5, with 19 bases in between.

This sequence joins TRBV3-1 (or the pseudogene TRBV3-2) and TRBJ2-7, with 8 positions matching TRBD1. The CDR3 consists of 15 residues. With 4 bases clipped from V and 3 bases from J, the junction kept 8 bases outside the gene matches. Germline V lookup: CDR1 LGHDT, CDR2 YNNKEL (reference sequence). This chain's CDR3 is CASSPRDRGFYEQYF. The CDR3 DNA reads as TGTGCCAGCAGCCCTAGAGACAGGGGCTTCTACGAGCAGTACTTC.

The rearrangement joins TRBV5-7 to TRBJ2-1; 13 bases align to TRBD2. TRBV5-7 counts as an open reading frame of uncertain function. V gave up 5 bases and J gave up 5 bases; unmatched junction bases: 16. There are 19 residues in the CDR3. The CDR3 spells CASRNTTSGGTGTHNEQFF. DNA of the CDR3: TGTGCCAGCAGAAACACGACTAGCGGGGGGACAGGGACCCACAATGAGCAGTTCTTC.

The CDR3 DNA reads TGTGCCAGCAGCTTAGATGGAGACACTGAAGCTTTCTTT. Translation gives CASSLDGDTEAFF. V and J are TRBV11-3 and TRBJ1-1; D is unclear. The CDR3 spans 13 residues. Trimming took 0 bases from V and 3 from J, leaving 5 bases between them. Germline values: CDR1 SGHNT, CDR2 YENEEA.

V usage is TRBV5-1 and J usage is TRBJ2-3; 10 nucleotides agree with TRBD2. The V segment lost 8 bases and the J segment 3 bases; nucleotides outside the gene matches: 6. The CDR3 runs 14 residues. Germline V gene sequence: CDR1 SGHRS, CDR2 YFSETQ. The CDR3 loop reads CASNRAGGTDTQYF. The CDR3 bases are TGCGCCAGTAACAGAGCGGGGGGGACAGATACGCAGTATTTT.

V is TRBV19 and J is TRBJ1-5; 7 bases are a match to TRBD1. From germline, CDR1 is LNHDA and CDR2 SQIVND (reference sequence). Trimming cost V 1 base and J 0 bases; bases outside gene matches: 6. The CDR3 has 17 residues. The CDR3 nucleotides are TGTGCCAGTAGTATAGTGGGACAGCTCTATAGCAATCAGCCCCAGCATTTT. It codes for CASSIVGQLYSNQPQHF. Filled out from reference TRBV19 and TRBJ1-5, the complete variable domain reads DGGITQSPKYLFRKEGQNVTLSCEQNLNHDAMYWYRQDPGQGLRLIYYSQIVNDFQKGDIAEGYSVSREKKESFPLTVTSAQKNPTAFYLCASSIVGQLYSNQPQHFGDGTRLSIL.

The rearrangement joins TRBV6-6 to TRBJ1-2; 7 positions match TRBD1. V trimming: 5 bases; J trimming: 7 bases; junction bases outside the gene matches: 7. Germline V gene sequence: CDR1 MNHNY, CDR2 SVGAGI (reference sequence). This CDR3 has 13 amino acids. CDR3 nucleotides: TGTGCCAGCAGTCCACAGGGGACGGGTGGCTACACCTTC. It translates to CASSPQGTGGYTF.

This rearrangement joins TRBV18 to TRBJ1-1; the match to TRBD1 covers 8 bases. The CDR3 is 15 residues long. Germline V gene sequence: CDR1 KGHSH, CDR2 LQKENI. V dropped 3 bases and J dropped 4; count of bases not matched to a gene: 7. For the CDR3, the DNA is TGTGCCAGCTCACCGACAGGGGTCGGAGTCACTGAAGCTTTCTTT. This translates into CASSPTGVGVTEAFF.

This chain joins TRBV29-1 and TRBJ2-1; D is undetermined. Germline loops: CDR1 SQVTM, CDR2 ANQGSEA. The CDR3 extends over 13 amino acids. Trimming stripped 6 bases from V and 2 bases from J, with 11 bases between. The CDR3 loop is CSVSGSAYNEQFF. For the CDR3, the DNA is TGCAGCGTCTCAGGCAGTGCCTACAATGAGCAGTTCTTC.

The chain carries TRBV12-3 or TRBV12-4 and TRBJ1-2, with 8 bases identical to TRBD1. CDR3 length: 12 amino acids. V was clipped by 8 bases and J by 7 bases; unmatched bases: 6. CDR3 loop: CASVRGRLGYTF. In DNA, the CDR3 is TGTGCCAGCGTCAGGGGGCGCCTTGGCTACACCTTC.

This rearrangement joins TRBV11-2 to TRBJ2-1; TRBD1 might be the D (6 bases). Trimming removed 1 base from V and 3 bases from J, with 10 bases in between. This CDR3 spans 15 amino acids. Germline assignment: CDR1 SGHAT and CDR2 FQNNGV. CDR3 region: CASSLAQGSYNEQFF. Written as DNA, the CDR3 is TGTGCCAGCAGCTTAGCCCAGGGGAGCTACAATGAGCAGTTCTTC.

The rearrangement uses TRBV7-2 and TRBJ2-1; TRBD1 matches 11 bases. The ends lost 5 bases at V and 3 bases at J; junction bases unmatched: 3. Germline V CDR1 and CDR2: SGHTA, FQGNSA. The CDR3 loop spans 15 amino acids. The CDR3 loop reads CASSEGTGGYNEQFF. The CDR3 region has the DNA TGTGCCAGCAGCGAAGGGACAGGGGGCTACAATGAGCAGTTCTTC.

V is TRBV6-1 and J is TRBJ1-5, with 10 bases aligning to TRBD1. After removal of 4 bases from V and 0 bases from J, the junction contained 6 bases not matched to a gene. This CDR3 spans 17 amino acids. Germline assignment: CDR1 MNHNS and CDR2 SASEGT. In DNA, the CDR3 is TGTGCCAGCAGTGGACAGGGGGCGGACTATAGCAATCAGCCCCAGCATTTT. Translated: CASSGQGADYSNQPQHF.

CDR3 loop: CASSFNRVNYGYTF. The CDR3 DNA follows: TGTGCCAGCAGCTTTAACAGGGTGAACTATGGCTACACCTTC. This chain connects TRBV5-6 to TRBJ1-2, with D tentatively TRBD1 (6 bases). The CDR3 has 14 amino acids. Trimming removed 2 bases from V and 2 bases from J, with 10 bases in between. CDR1 is SGHDT and CDR2 is YYEEEE in the germline V gene.

CDR3 sequence: CASSAERIYGYTF. Here the CDR3 DNA reads TGTGCCAGCAGCGCCGAGCGAATCTATGGCTACACCTTC. The V and J genes are TRBV6-5 and TRBJ1-2; unclear D gene. The CDR3 spans 13 residues. The ends were cut back, 6 bases at V and 4 bases at J, with 12 bases in the middle. CDR1 and CDR2 (germline): MNHEY, SVGAGI.

The rearrangement uses TRBV6-5 and TRBJ1-5; D ambiguous. CDR3 length: 12 residues. V gave up 8 bases and J gave up 6 bases, with 11 bases separating them. Germline-derived CDR1 and CDR2 are MNHEY and SVGAGI. In nucleotides, the CDR3 is TGTGCCAGCCGGACTGGTGCTCAGCCCCAGCATTTT. Translation: CASRTGAQPQHF.